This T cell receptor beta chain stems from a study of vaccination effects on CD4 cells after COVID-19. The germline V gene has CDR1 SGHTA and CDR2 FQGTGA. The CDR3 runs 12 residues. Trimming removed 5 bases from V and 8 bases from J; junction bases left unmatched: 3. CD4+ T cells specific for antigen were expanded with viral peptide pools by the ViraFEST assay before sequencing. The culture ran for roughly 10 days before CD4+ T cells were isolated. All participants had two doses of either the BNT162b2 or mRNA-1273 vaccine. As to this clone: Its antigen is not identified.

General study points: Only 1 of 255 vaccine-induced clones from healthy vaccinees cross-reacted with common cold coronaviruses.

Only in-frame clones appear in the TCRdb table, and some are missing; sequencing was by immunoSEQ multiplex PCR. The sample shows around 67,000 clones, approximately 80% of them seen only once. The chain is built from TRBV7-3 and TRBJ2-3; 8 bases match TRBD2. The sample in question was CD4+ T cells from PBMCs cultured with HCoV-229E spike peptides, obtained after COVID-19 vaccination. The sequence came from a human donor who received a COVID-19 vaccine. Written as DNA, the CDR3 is TGTGCCAGCAGCCCGGGGGGGGGTACGCAGTATTTT. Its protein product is CASSPGGGTQYF.